This record concerns one TCR beta chain sequence. Authors' methods: Using reference gene primer amplification, nucleated cell counts were estimated. Only in-frame clones appear in the TCRdb table, and some are missing; sequencing was by immunoSEQ multiplex PCR. From that table come the V and J calls and clone size; the DNA was used to work out D and trimming. Of about 240,000 clones in the sample, approximately 83% are singletons; the top ten hold roughly 2%. The data were obtained in a study of blood T cell repertoires in COVID-19. Whole-study context: Italy, Spain and the United States were the sources of the convalescent and acute COVID-19 samples. T cells, B-cell-depleted T cells, or PBMCs provided the cDNA or gDNA that served as material.

Per the germline V gene, CDR1 is SGDLS and CDR2 is YYNGEE. The trim removed 0 bases at V and 4 bases at J, leaving 4 bases unmatched. The CDR3 length is 15 residues. The V call is TRBV9, the J call TRBJ2-3; TRBD2 matches 8 bases. Sequenced: peripheral blood. The receptor comes from a man younger than 45 who had recovered from COVID-19. DNA of the CDR3: TGTGCCAGCAGCGTAGACGGGGGGGTATCAGATACGCAGTATTTT. Its translation is CASSVDGGVSDTQYF.